One T cell receptor (beta chain) is described in this entry. These data are taken from a study of blood T cell repertoires in COVID-19. Study at large: Whether acute or convalescent, the COVID-19 samples came from the United States, Italy and Spain. T cells, B-cell-depleted T cells, or PBMCs supplied cDNA or gDNA.

Original processing notes: Estimation of nucleated cell counts relied on the amplification of reference gene primers. Sequencing used immunoSEQ multiplex PCR; TCRdb keeps in-frame clones, though not all of them. From that table come the V and J calls and clone size; the DNA was used to work out D and trimming. This sample has 150,000 to 200,000 clones, with roughly 91% found just once. The length of the CDR3 is 18 residues. The germline gives CDR1 MNHEY, CDR2 SVGEGT. V gave up 0 bases and J gave up 5 bases; unmatched junction bases: 9. The sample was peripheral blood. The chain carries TRBV6-2 or TRBV6-3 and TRBJ2-3, with TRBD2 identical over 12 bases. The clonotype originates from a human donor in a cohort sampled during active COVID-19. The CDR3 protein is CASSYSRGRLAGEDTQYF. Written as DNA, the CDR3 is TGTGCCAGCAGTTACTCGAGAGGAAGACTAGCGGGAGAAGATACGCAGTATTTT.